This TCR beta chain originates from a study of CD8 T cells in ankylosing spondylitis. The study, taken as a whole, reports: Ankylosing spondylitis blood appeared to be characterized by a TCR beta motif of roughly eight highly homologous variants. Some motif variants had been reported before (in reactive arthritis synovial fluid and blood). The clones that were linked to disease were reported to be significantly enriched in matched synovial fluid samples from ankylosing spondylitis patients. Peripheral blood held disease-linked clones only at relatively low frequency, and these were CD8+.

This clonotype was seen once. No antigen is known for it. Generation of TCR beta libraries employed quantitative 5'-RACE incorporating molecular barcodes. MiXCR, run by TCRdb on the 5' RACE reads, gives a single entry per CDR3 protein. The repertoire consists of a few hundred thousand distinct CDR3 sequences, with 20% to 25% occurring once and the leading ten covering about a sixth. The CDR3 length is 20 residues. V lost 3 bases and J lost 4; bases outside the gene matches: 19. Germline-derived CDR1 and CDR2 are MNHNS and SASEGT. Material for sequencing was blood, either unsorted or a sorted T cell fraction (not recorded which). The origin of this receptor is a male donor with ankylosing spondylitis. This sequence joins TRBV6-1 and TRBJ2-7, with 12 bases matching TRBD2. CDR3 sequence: CASSETSSSGRANSEYEQYF. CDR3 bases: TGTGCCAGCAGTGAGACATCGTCTAGCGGGAGGGCCAATTCTGAGTACGAGCAGTACTTC.